This T cell receptor (beta chain) was identified during a study of T cell repertoires in cytomegalovirus infection. Study background: CMV epitopes that were recently identified and HLA-C-restricted were used alongside well-studied HLA-B-restricted ones. Matching HLA type, along with CMV infection, was indicated by public TCR beta signatures. Findings and limits, study-wide: Identification of carriers of CMV plus the relevant HLA was achieved through cumulative public TCR beta family frequency. Clonotype analysis showed dominance of the ex vivo response by HLA-C-restricted CMV-specific TCR beta clonotypes.

Comment on this clonotype: Antigen: not known.

TCRdb reanalysed the reads using MiXCR and keeps one entry per CDR3 protein. This table holds around 300,000 distinct CDR3 sequences, about 25% found once. Germline assignment: CDR1 GTSNPN and CDR2 SVGIG (reference sequence). V lost 7 bases, J lost 6 bases, and 6 bases stayed unmatched. CDR3 size: 13 residues. The sample was cultured PBMCs, taken from culture after CMV antigen stimulation. This chain connects TRBV30 to TRBJ1-4, with 9 nucleotides matching TRBD1. The sequence came from a human donor in good health (CMV status not recorded). Some clones in this sample may be carry-over from other donors' samples. This chain's CDR3 is CALAQGADEKLFF. The CDR3 DNA follows: TGTGCCTTGGCACAGGGGGCGGATGAAAAACTGTTTTTT.